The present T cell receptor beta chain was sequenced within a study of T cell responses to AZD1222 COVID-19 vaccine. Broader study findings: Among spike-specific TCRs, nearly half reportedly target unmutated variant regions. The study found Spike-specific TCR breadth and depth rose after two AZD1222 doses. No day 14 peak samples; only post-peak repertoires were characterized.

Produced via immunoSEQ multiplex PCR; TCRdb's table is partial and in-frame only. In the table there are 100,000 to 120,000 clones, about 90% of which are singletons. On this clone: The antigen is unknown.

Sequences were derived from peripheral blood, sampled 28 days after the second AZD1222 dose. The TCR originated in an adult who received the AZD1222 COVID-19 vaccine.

CDR3 sequence reads: CASSEAWGQPHYGYTF. The CDR3 nucleotides are TGTGCCAGCAGTGAAGCGTGGGGACAGCCTCACTATGGCTACACCTTC. The chain carries TRBV6-1 and TRBJ1-2; 7 nucleotides agree with TRBD1. The CDR3 has 16 residues. The ends lost 0 bases at V and 3 bases at J; junction bases unmatched: 7. The germline gives CDR1 MNHNS, CDR2 SASEGT.